This TCR beta chain was recorded in a study of T cell changes during pregnancy in multiple sclerosis (dated by TCRdb to the late 2010s). Broadly, across the study: In women with multiple sclerosis, the researchers looked at how the T cell repertoire shifted as pregnancy progressed.

CDR1 SGDLS and CDR2 YYNGEE were looked up in the germline V gene. Cut back by 4 bases and 9 bases, the V and J ends lie 20 bases apart. From the cysteine through the phenylalanine, the CDR3 covers 14 amino acids. The sequence is cut down to CDR3 DNA, 42 bases in frame from base 1. The library was generated by the immunoSEQ multiplex PCR assay. Entries here come from immuneACCESS through TCRdb and include only in-frame sequences with V and J called. Some clones fail to appear in such tables; in the studies checked, an unresolved V gene covers under half of the shortfall, and the cause of the remainder is unknown. This sample lists some 81,000 clones; 75% to 90% were detected once. The ten most abundant clones make up approximately 1.9% of the sample. Remarks on this clone: Its antigen target is currently unknown. Nothing much larger sits one base from this clone, and base qualities are not available.

Here the sequenced sample was peripheral blood, taken before pregnancy. The V and J segments used are TRBV9 and TRBJ2-7; tentative D gene TRBD2, with 7 bases matching. This receptor was obtained from a female donor with multiple sclerosis, enrolled in a pregnancy study. CDR3 protein: CASSPWDTGGTQYF. DNA sequence: TGTGCCAGCAGCCCTTGGGACACCGGGGGGACGCAGTACTTC.